The following is a TCR beta chain sequence with its context. No cognate antigen has been identified for it. One base away there is no much larger clone; base qualities are not given. Libraries were made using the immunoSEQ multiplex PCR assay. Imported from immuneACCESS, the table was reduced by TCRdb to in-frame sequences with V and J called. These copies leave out some clones; in studies compared against another copy, an unresolved V gene accounts for under half, and the cause of the remainder is not known. The sample table contains some 56,000 clones; only one count was recorded for 80% to 95% of them. The ten most abundant clones make up roughly 4.2% of the sample. This sample stems from a study of technical replicates of blood from several donors (dated 2017 in TCRdb). The sequencing input was PBMCs. The receptor comes from a human donor in good health. Some clones in this sample may be carry-over from other donors' samples.

The DNA reads as follows: TGTGCCATCAGTGACCCTGGGACAGGGGGCGGTCAGCCCCAGCATTTT. The encoded protein is CAISDPGTGGGQPQHF. The chain was built from TRBV10-3 and TRBJ1-5, and TRBD1 aligns with 12 junction nucleotides. The germline V gene supplies CDR1 ENHRY and CDR2 SYGVKD. Ends trimmed: V by 3 bases, J by 6 bases; bases unmatched to a gene: 6. The CDR3 contains 16 residues, cysteine and phenylalanine counted. Here the CDR3 DNA is all that survives: 48 bases in frame from base 1.